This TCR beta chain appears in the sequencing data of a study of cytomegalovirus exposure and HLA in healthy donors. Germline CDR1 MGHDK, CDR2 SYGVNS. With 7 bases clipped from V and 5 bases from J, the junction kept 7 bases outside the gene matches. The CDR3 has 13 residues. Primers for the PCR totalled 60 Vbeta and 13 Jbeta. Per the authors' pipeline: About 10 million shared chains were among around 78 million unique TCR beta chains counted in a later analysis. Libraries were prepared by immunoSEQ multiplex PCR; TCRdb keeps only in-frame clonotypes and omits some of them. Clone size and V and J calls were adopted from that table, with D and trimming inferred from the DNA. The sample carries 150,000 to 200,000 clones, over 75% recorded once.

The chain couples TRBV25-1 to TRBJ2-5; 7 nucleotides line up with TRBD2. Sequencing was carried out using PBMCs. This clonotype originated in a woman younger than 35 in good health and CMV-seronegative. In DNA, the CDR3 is TGTGCCAGCAATGGCGGGAGCGGTGAGACCCAGTACTTC. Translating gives CASNGGSGETQYF. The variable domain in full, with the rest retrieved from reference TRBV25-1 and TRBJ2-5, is EADIYQTPRYLVIGTGKKITLECSQTMGHDKMYWYQQDPGMELHLIHYSYGVNSTEKGDLSSESTVSRIRTEHFPLTLESARPSHTSQYLCASNGGSGETQYFGPGTRLLVL.